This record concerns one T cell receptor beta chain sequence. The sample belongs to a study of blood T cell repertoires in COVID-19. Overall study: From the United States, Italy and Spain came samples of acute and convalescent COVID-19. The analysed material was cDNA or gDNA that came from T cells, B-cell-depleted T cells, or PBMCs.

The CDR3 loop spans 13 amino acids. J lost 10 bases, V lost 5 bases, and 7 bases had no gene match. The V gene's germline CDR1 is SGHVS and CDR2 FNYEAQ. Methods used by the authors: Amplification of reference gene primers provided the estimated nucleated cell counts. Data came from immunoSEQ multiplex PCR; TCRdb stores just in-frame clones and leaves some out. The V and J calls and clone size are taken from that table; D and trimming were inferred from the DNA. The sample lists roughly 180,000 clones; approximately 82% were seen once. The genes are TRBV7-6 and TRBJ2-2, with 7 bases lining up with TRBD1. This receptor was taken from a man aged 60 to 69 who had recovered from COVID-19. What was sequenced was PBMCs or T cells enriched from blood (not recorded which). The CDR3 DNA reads TGTGCCAGCAGCGTTCAGACAGGGCAGGAGCTGTTTTTT. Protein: CASSVQTGQELFF.